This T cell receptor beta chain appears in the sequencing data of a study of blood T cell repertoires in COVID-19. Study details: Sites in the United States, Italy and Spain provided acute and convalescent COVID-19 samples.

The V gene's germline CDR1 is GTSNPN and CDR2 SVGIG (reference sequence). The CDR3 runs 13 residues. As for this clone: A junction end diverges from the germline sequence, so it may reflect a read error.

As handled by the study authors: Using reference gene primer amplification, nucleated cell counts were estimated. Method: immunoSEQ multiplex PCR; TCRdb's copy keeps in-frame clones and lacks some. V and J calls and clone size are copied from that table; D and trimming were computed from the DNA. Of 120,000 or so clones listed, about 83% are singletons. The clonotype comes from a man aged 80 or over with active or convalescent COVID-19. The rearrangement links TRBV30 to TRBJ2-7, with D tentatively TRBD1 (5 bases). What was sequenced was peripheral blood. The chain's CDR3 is CAWSVQISAGKNF. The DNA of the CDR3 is TGTGCCTGGAGTGTACAGATTTCGGCAGGGAAAAACTTC.